One and the same sample provided the 31 T cell receptor beta chains below, sequenced in a study of CD8+CD57+ T cells in acquired aplastic anemia. Using genomic DNA as the template, TCR beta VDJ and CDR3 profiling was carried out. TCRdb fed the reads into MiXCR, producing one record per CDR3 protein. The sample includes hundreds of thousands of distinct CDR3 sequences, roughly half seen only once; the top ten take around 7.6%. Sequenced input: sorted CD4+, CD8+, or CD8+CD57+ T cells (not recorded which) from PBMCs. All receptors derive from a human donor with severe aplastic anemia or a healthy control (not recorded which).

This clonotype appeared a few times. The chain is built from TRBV24-1 and TRBJ2-7; 7 positions agree with TRBD1. Germline-derived CDR1 and CDR2 are KGHDR and SFDVKD. This CDR3 spans 13 amino acids. V shed 7 bases, J shed 0 bases, and the junction held 2 bases outside the gene matches. The CDR3 spells CATRRDSSYEQYF. CDR3 nucleotides: TGTGCCACCAGAAGGGACAGCTCCTACGAGCAGTACTTC.

The V gene is TRBV20-1, the J gene TRBJ1-1; D is uncertain. The CDR3 runs 14 residues. The V end lost 5 bases, the J end lost 2 bases, and 15 bases lay between the germline ends. Germline assignment: CDR1 DFQATT and CDR2 SNEGSKA (reference sequence). CDR3 in DNA: TGCAGTGCTGAATCTAGGATTGCAAACACTGAAGCTTTCTTT. Amino acid sequence: CSAESRIANTEAFF.

V gene TRBV10-3 combines with J gene TRBJ1-1, with 10 bases matching TRBD1. The CDR3 covers 15 residues. The V segment lost 5 bases and the J segment 0 bases; nucleotides outside the gene matches: 3. Germline lookup yields CDR1 ENHRY and CDR2 SYGVKD. The CDR3 bases are TGTGCCATCAGTAGACAGGGGGCTGTGAACACTGAAGCTTTCTTT. Amino acid sequence: CAISRQGAVNTEAFF.

As concerns this clonotype: Relative to the germline gene, one junction end is altered; a read error may explain this. J is TRBJ2-3 and V is TRBV7-3; 8 bases align to TRBD2. This CDR3 has 15 residues. The germline V gene encodes CDR1 SGHTA and CDR2 FQGTGA. CDR3 sequence: CVSSFSGASADTQYF. The CDR3 coding sequence is TGTGTCAGCAGCTTTAGCGGGGCGAGCGCAGATACGCAGTATTTT.

This clonotype was observed a handful of times. The CDR3 sequence is CASSVGLAERETQYF. The CDR3 nucleotides read TGTGCCAGCAGCGTAGGACTAGCGGAACGAGAGACCCAGTACTTC. The V call is TRBV9, the J call TRBJ2-5; 9 bases are a match to TRBD2. The J segment lost 4 bases and the V segment lost 0 bases, leaving 4 bases of the junction unmatched. Germline CDR1 is SGDLS and CDR2 is YYNGEE. CDR3 length: 15 residues.

At least ten counts were recorded for this clonotype. This chain uses TRBV7-2 with TRBJ1-6, with 8 nucleotides matching TRBD1. Germline-derived CDR1 and CDR2 are SGHTA and FQGNSA. This CDR3 contains 16 residues. V was pared by 2 bases and J by 4 bases, with 4 bases of the junction left unmatched. The DNA for the CDR3 is TGTGCCAGCAGCTTAAGGCAGGGGGCTTATAATTCACCCCTCCACTTT. Its translation is CASSLRQGAYNSPLHF.

This clonotype was seen repeatedly, ten times or more. The chain carries TRBV19 and TRBJ1-1; 7 bases line up with TRBD1. Per germline, CDR1 LNHDA and CDR2 SQIVND (reference sequence). With 3 bases clipped from V and 0 bases from J, the junction kept 7 bases outside the gene matches. The CDR3 loop spans 16 amino acids. As DNA, the CDR3 is TGTGCCAGTAGTATGCCAGGGAGGGGGCTGAACACTGAAGCTTTCTTT. Residues: CASSMPGRGLNTEAFF.

This clonotype has only a few counts. V is TRBV24-1 and J is TRBJ2-3; D may correspond to TRBD1 or TRBD2 (5 bases each). The CDR3 sequence is 15 residues long. The V gene's germline CDR1 is KGHDR and CDR2 SFDVKD. Trimming shortened V by 0 bases and J by 2 bases, and 8 bases separated the two germline ends. Here the CDR3 DNA reads TGTGCCACCAGTGATTTGCGGGACGACACAGATACGCAGTATTTT. Residues: CATSDLRDDTDTQYF.

This clonotype has just a few counts. V usage is TRBV2 and J usage is TRBJ1-6, with 9 bases aligning to TRBD1. CDR3 length equals 14 residues. CDR1 and CDR2 from the germline V gene are SNHLY and FYNNEI. V dropped 4 bases and J dropped 11; count of bases not matched to a gene: 6. The DNA for the CDR3 is TGTGCCAGCAGTGGGGGACAGGGAACGGCACCCCTCCACTTT. It encodes CASSGGQGTAPLHF.

This clonotype was seen repeatedly, ten times or more. The chain links TRBV7-9 to TRBJ1-6; 11 bases map to TRBD1. The CDR3 has 17 residues. CDR1 SEHNR and CDR2 FQNEAQ come from the germline V gene (reference sequence). Germline trimming cut 3 bases from V and 8 bases from J; bases unmatched to any gene: 9. The CDR3 here is CASSLYGQGARDSPLHF. CDR3 in DNA: TGTGCCAGCAGCTTGTACGGACAGGGGGCGCGTGATTCACCCCTCCACTTT.

In its sample, this clonotype was seen many times. V usage is TRBV19 and J usage is TRBJ1-1; D is unclear. V shed 6 bases and J shed 5 bases, with 19 bases lying between them. Looked up from germline, CDR1 is LNHDA and CDR2 is SQIVND (reference sequence). This CDR3 has 15 residues. CDR3 nucleotide sequence: TGTGCCAGTAGCACCCGACTCCCGCGGGATACTGAAGCTTTCTTT. It yields the protein CASSTRLPRDTEAFF.

The table lists this clonotype with many counts. The chain joins TRBV4-1 to TRBJ1-1; a weak D match, TRBD1 (5 bases). V gave up 0 bases and J gave up 4 bases, with 9 bases separating them. CDR1 MGHRA and CDR2 YSYEKL come from the germline V gene. The CDR3 has 14 residues. This CDR3 reads CASSQEAGGTEAFF. CDR3 DNA: TGCGCCAGCAGCCAAGAGGCGGGGGGCACTGAAGCTTTCTTT.

The rearrangement uses TRBV7-2 and TRBJ1-5, with TRBD1 matching over 8 bases. The CDR3 is 15 residues long. V dropped 1 base and J dropped 1; count of bases not matched to a gene: 0. Germline loops: CDR1 SGHTA, CDR2 FQGNSA. The CDR3 DNA reads TGTGCCAGCAGCTTAGGGACAGGGAGCAATCAGCCCCAGCATTTT. Amino acid sequence: CASSLGTGSNQPQHF. Drawing the rest from reference TRBV7-2 and TRBJ1-5, the complete variable domain is GAGVSQSPSNKVTEKGKDVELRCDPISGHTALYWYRQSLGQGLEFLIYFQGNSAPDKSGLPSDRFSAERTGGSVSTLTIQRTQQEDSAVYLCASSLGTGSNQPQHFGDGTRLSIL.

This chain connects TRBV7-9 to TRBJ2-1, with unresolved D. Trimming cost V 5 bases and J 4 bases, with 6 bases left between them. Germline CDR1 SEHNR, CDR2 FQNEAQ (reference sequence). The CDR3 loop spans 12 amino acids. For the CDR3, the DNA is TGTGCCAGCAGCAAACGATACAATGAGCAGTTCTTC. Translated, it gives CASSKRYNEQFF.

This clonotype was seen at least ten times. This rearrangement joins TRBV7-3 to TRBJ1-2; a weak D match, TRBD1 (6 bases). V lost 5 bases to trimming and J lost 2 bases, with 9 bases between them. The CDR3 is made up of 13 amino acids. The germline CDR1 and CDR2 sequences are SGHTA and FQGTGA. The CDR3 sequence is CASSPDRNYGYTF. The CDR3 DNA reads TGTGCCAGCAGCCCCGACAGGAACTATGGCTACACCTTC.

The gene calls are TRBV20-1 and TRBJ2-3; D perhaps matches TRBD2 (6 bases). Between the trimmed V and J ends, which lost 3 bases and 2 bases, there was a span of 18 bases. CDR1 is DFQATT and CDR2 is SNEGSKA in the germline V gene (reference sequence). CDR3 length: 16 amino acids. The CDR3 reads CSARGLAEGSTDTQYF. For the CDR3, the DNA is TGCAGTGCTAGGGGCTTGGCGGAGGGTTCCACAGATACGCAGTATTTT.

The rearrangement joins TRBV7-8 to TRBJ2-7; D is possibly TRBD1 or TRBD2 (5 bases each). The CDR3 extends over 12 amino acids. Trimming pared 5 bases from V and 9 bases from J, leaving 14 bases between. CDR1 is SGHVS, CDR2 FQNEAQ, per germline. CDR3 in DNA: TGTGCCAGCAGCCTTGGGGGTACTGGGCAGTACTTC. This translates into CASSLGGTGQYF. The whole variable domain, remainder taken from reference TRBV7-8 and TRBJ2-7, is GAGVSQSPRYKVAKRGQDVALRCDPISGHVSLFWYQQALGQGPEFLTYFQNEAQLDKSGLPSDRFFAERPEGSVSTLKIQRTQQEDSAVYLCASSLGGTGQYFGPGTRLTVT.

This clonotype was observed at least ten times. This chain links TRBV7-2 with TRBJ2-7; D unclear. The germline gives CDR1 SGHTA, CDR2 FQGNSA. Trimming took 4 bases from V and 3 from J, leaving 10 bases between them. There are 13 residues in the CDR3. The CDR3 is CASSSQRSYEQYF. The CDR3 coding sequence is TGTGCCAGCAGCTCCCAGAGGAGCTACGAGCAGTACTTC.

This clonotype was recorded at least ten times. The chain recombines TRBV20-1 with TRBJ2-7, with D perhaps TRBD1 or TRBD2 (5 bases each). This CDR3 contains 11 residues. The V end was cut by 0 bases, the J end by 12 bases, with 12 bases between. Germline V gives CDR1 DFQATT, CDR2 SNEGSKA (reference sequence). The CDR3 nucleotides are TGCAGTGCTAGAGAAGGGACCGTAAGGTACTTC. This gives the protein CSAREGTVRYF.

Note on this clonotype: At one of its ends the junction is not consistent with the germline gene, which may arise from a read error. The V and J genes are TRBV5-1 and TRBJ2-5; TRBD2 matches 9 bases. With the DNA end fitting TRBJ2-1 better, the J assignment may be wrong. The CDR3 loop spans 11 amino acids. The V gene's germline CDR1 is SGHRS and CDR2 YFSETQ. For the CDR3, the DNA is TGTGCCAGCAGCTTAGCGGGGGTTCAGTTCTTC. This gives the protein CASSLAGVQFF.

The V call is TRBV2, the J call TRBJ1-4; 7 bases fit TRBD1. CDR3 size: 14 residues. The germline CDR1 and CDR2 sequences are SNHLY and FYNNEI. V lost 3 bases, J lost 7 bases, and 5 bases stayed unmatched. The CDR3 loop is CASSEYRGREKLFF. The CDR3 bases are TGTGCCAGCAGTGAGTACAGGGGACGTGAAAAACTGTTTTTT.

The chain joins TRBV10-1 to TRBJ2-7, with 7 bases matching TRBD1. Germline V CDR1 and CDR2: WNHNN, SYGVQD (reference sequence). The CDR3 runs to 13 residues. The junction had 10 bases not matched to a gene; V was cut back by 8 bases and J by 6 bases. This CDR3 is CASLGRGTCEQYF. The CDR3 DNA is TGCGCCAGCTTAGGCAGGGGGACCTGCGAGCAGTACTTC.

In its sample, this clonotype was seen many times. V is TRBV9 and J is TRBJ2-1; 7 bases fit TRBD2. There are 15 residues in the CDR3. The V gene's germline CDR1 is SGDLS and CDR2 YYNGEE. The trim removed 0 bases at V and 3 bases at J, leaving 3 bases unmatched. The CDR3 loop reads CASSVERGGYNEQFF. CDR3 bases: TGTGCCAGCAGCGTAGAGCGCGGGGGCTACAATGAGCAGTTCTTC. The full variable domain, its missing parts supplied by reference TRBV9 and TRBJ2-1, is DSGVTQTPKHLITATGQRVTLRCSPRSGDLSVYWYQQSLDQGLQFLIQYYNGEERAKGNILERFSAQQFPDLHSELNLSSLELGDSALYFCASSVERGGYNEQFFGPGTRLTVL.

Details on this clonotype: It is likely a read error, because the conserved phenylalanine at the end of the CDR3 is missing. The rearrangement links TRBV20-1 to TRBJ2-7; maybe TRBD1 (5 bases). V lost 4 bases and J lost 7, with 26 bases in between. Germline V gene data show CDR1 as DFQATT and CDR2 as SNEGSKA (reference sequence). This CDR3 comprises 16 residues. This CDR3 reads CSAKVKGLGSTREQYL. Written as DNA, the CDR3 is TGCAGTGCTAAGGTAAAGGGGTTAGGAAGCACGCGGGAGCAGTACTTA.

This clonotype came up a few times. The gene calls are TRBV7-2 and TRBJ2-7; the D gene is possibly TRBD2 (6 bases). Germline lookup yields CDR1 SGHTA and CDR2 FQGNSA. CDR3 length equals 15 residues. Trimming removed 5 bases at V and 0 bases at J, with 14 bases between. The CDR3 spells CASSPRTINSYEQYF. The CDR3 nucleotides read TGTGCCAGCAGCCCACGGACTATAAACTCCTACGAGCAGTACTTC.

Concerning this clonotype: A much bigger clone sits one base away, suggesting this may be a read error. The chain uses TRBV5-4 and TRBJ2-4, with 8 positions matching TRBD1. J was trimmed by 4 bases and V by 6 bases; bases with no gene match: 9. There are 15 residues in the CDR3. Germline CDR1 SGHNT, CDR2 YYREEE (reference sequence). The CDR3 DNA reads as TGTGCCAGCATCATCGGACAGGGAGGTAAAAACATTCAGTACTTC. The encoded protein is CASIIGQGGKNIQYF.

This chain connects TRBV10-3 to TRBJ1-1, with 7 bases lining up with TRBD1. With V trimmed by 7 bases and J by 1 base, 6 bases remained unmatched. Germline V CDR1 and CDR2: ENHRY, SYGVKD. The CDR3 spans 14 residues. The CDR3 DNA follows: TGTGCCATCATGGAAAGGACAGGGAACACTGAAGCTTTCTTT. Protein: CAIMERTGNTEAFF.

To note about this clonotype: One end of the junction varies from germline; a read error may be responsible. The CDR3 region has the DNA TGTGCCAGCTCACCACCGGTAGGGGCGGGGACAGCTACGCAGTATTTT. As protein: CASSPPVGAGTATQYF. The chain recombines TRBV18 with TRBJ2-3; D possibly corresponds to TRBD1 (7 bases). Germline assignment: CDR1 KGHSH and CDR2 LQKENI. This CDR3 comprises 16 residues.

In this sample, this clonotype turned up many times. CDR3 in DNA: TGTGCCAGCAGCTTGTCGAACGGGGGCGGCTACACCTTC. Its translation is CASSLSNGGGYTF. The rearrangement joins TRBV5-6 to TRBJ1-2; perhaps TRBD1 as D (6 bases). The CDR3 is 13 amino acids. The V end lost 1 base, the J end lost 8 bases, and 12 bases lay between the germline ends. CDR1 is SGHDT and CDR2 is YYEEEE in the germline V gene.

This clonotype was seen repeatedly, ten times or more. The chain uses TRBV19 and TRBJ1-6; 9 positions match TRBD1. V was pared by 9 bases and J by 12 bases, with 3 bases of the junction left unmatched. The CDR3 is made up of 11 amino acids. In germline, CDR1 is LNHDA, CDR2 SQIVND (reference sequence). CDR3 sequence reads: CASQDRGPLHF. CDR3 DNA: TGTGCCAGCCAGGACAGGGGACCCCTCCACTTT.

Turning to this clonotype: Mismatch with germline at one junction end may stem from a read error. The V gene is TRBV7-9, the J gene TRBJ2-7; 7 bases fit TRBD2. In germline, CDR1 is SEHNR, CDR2 FQNEAQ (reference sequence). This CDR3 has 14 residues. CDR3 coding DNA: TGTGCCAGCGGCTTGACGACTAGCTTGTACGAGCAGTACTTC. Its translation: CASGLTTSLYEQYF.